The table lists the clone carrying this TCR beta chain with a few counts. Antigen: not known. The sample comes from a study of identical twins. TCRdb itself ran the 5' RACE reads through MiXCR, one entry per CDR3 protein. The table shows about 470,000 distinct CDR3 sequences, with less than 25% occurring only once. Whole-study findings and limits: The study based its conclusions on cross-sectional statistical analysis and did not follow the same donors.

This CDR3 comprises 14 residues. Germline CDR1 and CDR2: SGHAT and FQNNGV. V trimming: 5 bases; J trimming: 5 bases; junction bases outside the gene matches: 6. All donors were healthy Caucasians. The data were also submitted as part of a second study, on T cells expressing NK-cell markers. From that second work: Serological testing identified seven of the eight sequenced donors as HCMV-seropositive and one as seronegative. The CD3+CD56-NKG2C+ fraction of several donors was also led by these clonotypes.

V is TRBV11-2 and J is TRBJ2-7; TRBD1 aligns across 10 bases. The sequenced sample consisted of CD4+ T cells sorted from blood. The sequence derives from a woman aged 18-29 years in good health. The CDR3 sequence is CASSHRDRGNEQYF. The CDR3 DNA reads as TGTGCCAGCAGCCACCGGGACAGGGGAAACGAGCAGTACTTC. The full variable domain, with the rest looked up from reference TRBV11-2 and TRBJ2-7, is EAGVAQSPRYKIIEKRQSVAFWCNPISGHATLYWYQQILGQGPKLLIQFQNNGVVDDSQLPKDRFSAERLKGVDSTLKIQPAKLEDSAVYLCASSHRDRGNEQYFGPGTRLTVT.